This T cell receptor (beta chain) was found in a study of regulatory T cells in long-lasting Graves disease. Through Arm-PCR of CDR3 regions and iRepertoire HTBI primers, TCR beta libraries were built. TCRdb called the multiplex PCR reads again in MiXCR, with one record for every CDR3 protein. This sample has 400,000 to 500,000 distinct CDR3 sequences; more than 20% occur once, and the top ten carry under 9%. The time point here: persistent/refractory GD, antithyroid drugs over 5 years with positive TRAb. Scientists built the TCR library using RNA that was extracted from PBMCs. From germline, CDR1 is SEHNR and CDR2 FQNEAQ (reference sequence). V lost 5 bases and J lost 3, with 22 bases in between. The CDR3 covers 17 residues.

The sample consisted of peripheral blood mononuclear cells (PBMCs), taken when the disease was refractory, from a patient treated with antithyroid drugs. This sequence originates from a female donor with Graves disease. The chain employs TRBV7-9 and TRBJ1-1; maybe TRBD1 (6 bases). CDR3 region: CASSAQGQGQTDTEAFF. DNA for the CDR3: TGTGCCAGCAGCGCCCAGGGGCAAGGGCAGACGGACACTGAAGCTTTCTTT.